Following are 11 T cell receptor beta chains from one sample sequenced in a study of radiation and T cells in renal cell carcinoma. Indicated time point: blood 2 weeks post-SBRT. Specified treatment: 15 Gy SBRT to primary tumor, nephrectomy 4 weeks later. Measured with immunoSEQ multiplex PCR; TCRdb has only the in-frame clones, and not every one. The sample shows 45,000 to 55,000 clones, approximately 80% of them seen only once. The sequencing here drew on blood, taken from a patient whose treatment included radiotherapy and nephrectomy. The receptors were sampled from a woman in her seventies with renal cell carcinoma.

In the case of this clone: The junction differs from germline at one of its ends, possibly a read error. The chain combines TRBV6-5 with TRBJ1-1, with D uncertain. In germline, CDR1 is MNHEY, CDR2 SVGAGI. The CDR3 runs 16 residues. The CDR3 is CASSNSGGMLDTEAFF. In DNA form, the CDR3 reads TGTGCCAGCAGTAACTCTGGAGGGATGTTGGACACTGAAGCTTTCTTT.

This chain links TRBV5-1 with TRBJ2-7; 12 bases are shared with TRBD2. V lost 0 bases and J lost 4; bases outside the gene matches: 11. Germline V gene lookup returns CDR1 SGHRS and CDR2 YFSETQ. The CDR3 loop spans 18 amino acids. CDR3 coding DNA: TGCGCCAGCAGCTTGGCTCCTCGGACTAGCGGGATGGTATACGAGCAGTACTTC. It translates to CASSLAPRTSGMVYEQYF.

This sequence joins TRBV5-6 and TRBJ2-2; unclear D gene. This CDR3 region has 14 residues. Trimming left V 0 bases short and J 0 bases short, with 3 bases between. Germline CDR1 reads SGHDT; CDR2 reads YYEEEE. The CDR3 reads CASSLVPNTGELFF. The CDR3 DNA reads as TGTGCCAGCAGCTTGGTCCCGAACACCGGGGAGCTGTTTTTT.

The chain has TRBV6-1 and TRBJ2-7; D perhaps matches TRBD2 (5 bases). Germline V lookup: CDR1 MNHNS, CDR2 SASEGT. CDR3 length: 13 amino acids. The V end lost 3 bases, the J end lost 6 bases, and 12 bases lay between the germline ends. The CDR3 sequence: CASSDSGVREQYF. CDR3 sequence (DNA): TGTGCCAGCAGTGACTCCGGGGTTCGCGAGCAGTACTTC.

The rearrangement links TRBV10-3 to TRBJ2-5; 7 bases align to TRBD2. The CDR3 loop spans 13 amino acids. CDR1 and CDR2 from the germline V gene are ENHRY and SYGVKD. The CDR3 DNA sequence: TGTGGGGTCCGGCCTAGCGGTCAAGAGACCCAGTACTTC. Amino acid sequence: CGVRPSGQETQYF.

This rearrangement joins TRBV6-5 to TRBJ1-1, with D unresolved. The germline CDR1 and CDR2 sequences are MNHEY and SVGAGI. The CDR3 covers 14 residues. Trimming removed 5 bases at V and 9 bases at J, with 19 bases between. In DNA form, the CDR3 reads TGTGCCAGCAGTACTGACCATCTGGCCACACAAGCTTTCTTT. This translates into CASSTDHLATQAFF.

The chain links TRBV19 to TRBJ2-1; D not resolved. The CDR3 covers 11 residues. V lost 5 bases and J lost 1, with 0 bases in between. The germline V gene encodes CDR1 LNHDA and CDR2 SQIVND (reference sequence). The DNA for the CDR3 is TGTGCCAGTAGTTCCTACAATGAGCAGTTCTTC. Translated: CASSSYNEQFF. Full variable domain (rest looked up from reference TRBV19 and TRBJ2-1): DGGITQSPKYLFRKEGQNVTLSCEQNLNHDAMYWYRQDPGQGLRLIYYSQIVNDFQKGDIAEGYSVSREKKESFPLTVTSAQKNPTAFYLCASSSYNEQFFGPGTRLTVL.

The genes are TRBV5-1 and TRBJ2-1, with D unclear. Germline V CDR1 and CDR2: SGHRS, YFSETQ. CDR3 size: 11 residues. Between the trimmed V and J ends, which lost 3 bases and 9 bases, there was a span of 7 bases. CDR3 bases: TGCGCCAGCAGCTGGGGTCTTGAGCAGTTCTTC. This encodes CASSWGLEQFF. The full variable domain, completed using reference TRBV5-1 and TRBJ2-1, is KAGVTQTPRYLIKTRGQQVTLSCSPISGHRSVSWYQQTPGQGLQFLFEYFSETQRNKGNFPGRFSGRQFSNSRSEMNVSTLELGDSALYLCASSWGLEQFFGPGTRLTVL.

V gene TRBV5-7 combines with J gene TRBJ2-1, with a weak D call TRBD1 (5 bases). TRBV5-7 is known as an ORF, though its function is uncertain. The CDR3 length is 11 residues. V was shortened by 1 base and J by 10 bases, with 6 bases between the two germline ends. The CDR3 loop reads CASSLQGEQFF. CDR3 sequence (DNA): TGTGCCAGCAGCTTGCAGGGAGAGCAGTTCTTC.

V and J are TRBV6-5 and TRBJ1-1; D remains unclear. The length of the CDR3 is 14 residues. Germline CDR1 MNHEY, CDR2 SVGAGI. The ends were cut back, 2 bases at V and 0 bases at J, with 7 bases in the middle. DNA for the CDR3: TGTGCCAGCAGTTACGGACCTCTGAACACTGAAGCTTTCTTT. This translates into CASSYGPLNTEAFF.

The CDR3 DNA reads as TGTGCCAGCACCGAGGGACAATGGTCCGGGGAGCTGTTTTTT. It yields the protein CASTEGQWSGELFF. The chain joins TRBV6-1 to TRBJ2-2; weak D call: TRBD1 (6 bases). The V end was cut by 7 bases, the J end by 6 bases, with 15 bases between. Germline lookup yields CDR1 MNHNS and CDR2 SASEGT. The CDR3 extends over 14 amino acids.